The entry below describes one T cell receptor (beta chain). This clone was detected only a few times. Its antigen specificity is not known. Base qualities are not at hand, and no much larger clone is one base apart. This specimen belongs to a study of shared clonotypes between healthy human individuals (dated by TCRdb to 2018 to 2021). Regarding the complete study: The cohort comprised a couple of women and three men aged 18 to 49 years. Leukapheresis yielded between about 0.8 and 9.5 billion PBMCs per donor. Blood TCR repertoires of about five healthy adults were deeply sequenced to estimate repertoire size and the extent of clonotype sharing between individuals. For each donor, CD4 naive and CD4 memory were each run on three plates, CD8 naive on two plates, and CD8 memory on one plate. Different laboratories and diverse techniques were used to prepare libraries and sequence TCR repertoires, to increase sequencing depth and limit assay-specific biases. The study at large found these results: Higher generation probabilities were observed for clonotypes shared by all four sorted-subset donors than for non-shared clonotypes. Estimated clonotype richness was generally larger for naive than for memory subsets. Incomplete sequencing was indicated by rarefaction of sorted-subset datasets, despite the large sequencing depth. Pairwise subsampling indicated that sequencing depth was expected to affect the degree of clonotype sharing among donors. Only blood was sampled, and tissue TCR repertoires likely differ from those in blood. When four donors were compared, the shared fraction of clonotypes was roughly 4.8% for naive CD4, approximately 3.3% for naive CD8, 2.3% for memory CD4, and approximately 0.4% for memory CD8. The genetic and exposure-history diversity represented was limited by the small number of donors.

CD8 naive samples were obtained by positive selection for CCR7 among CD45RO-negative cells, yielding a CD45RA+CCR7+ population from which TemRA cells were excluded. The donors were healthy, HIV-negative adults who had no recently reported acute infections or vaccinations. All donors were Caucasian adults living in Nashville, Tennessee, USA. Blood was collected by leukapheresis, and PBMCs were isolated by Ficoll-Histopaque density gradient centrifugation and then cryopreserved in liquid nitrogen vapor phase. Analytical flow cytometry was used to check the purity and quantity of every magnetically sorted T cell population. Each sorted fraction had its genomic DNA isolated and then quantified by UV absorbance on a Nanodrop 2000c. Between the V and J ends, shortened by 3 bases and 2 bases respectively, the junction contains 5 bases. As encoded in the germline V gene, CDR1 is KGHSH while CDR2 is LQKENI. The CDR3 holds 13 amino acids from the cysteine to the phenylalanine. The read is trimmed to its CDR3 DNA, 39 bases read in frame from base 1.

Using the deep immunoSEQ assay, multiplex PCR amplified TCR CDR3 regions from genomic DNA. Extracted genomic DNA from each cell subset was distributed evenly across all wells of several immunoSEQ 96-well plates, and each plate was treated as a replicate. Each replicate PCR for sorted subsets received roughly 0.2 ug genomic DNA, equal to about 30,000 T cell genomes. The purified libraries were quantified using a Qubit 3.0 fluorometer, sized with a Bioanalyzer 2100, and then quantified again using the KAPA Library Quantification kit. Every immunoSEQ 96-well plate was sequenced on a dedicated single-read 150-cycle Illumina NextSeq 550 flow cell. The study's processing was this. Because the immunoSEQ output held only junctional sequences and lacked quality scores, the filtering could not match the filtering applied to full-length reads. Sequences were annotated with PyIR, a Python wrapper for IgBLAST v1.9, and V/J genes and CDR3 were assigned using IMGT germline references. Reads with weak V/J assignments (E-value above 1e-6), missing CDR3, stop codons, out-of-frame junctions, or ambiguous translated residues were removed. A V3J clonotype was defined by an identical inferred V gene, J gene, and CDR3 amino acid sequence. Percentage overlap between repertoires was calculated by dividing the number of shared unique clonotypes by the size of the smaller repertoire. Richness of each repertoire was evaluated using RTK rarefaction, the Chao1 estimator, and Recon v2.1 estimates of unobserved clonotypes. For all TCRbeta clonotypes obtained by the gDNA method from a few donors, generation probabilities were computed with OLGA. TCRdb took over this immuneACCESS table, retaining in-frame rearrangements with V and J assigned. Such tables are incomplete; in checked studies, under half of the missing clones stem from an unresolved V gene, and the remainder is unexplained. Clone size and the V and J calls come from that table; the DNA yielded D and trimming. For this sample the table gives under 2,000,000 clones, of which 85% to 95% were detected only once. The ten biggest clones cover 0.95% to 1.5% of the sample.

Sample: naive CD8+ T cells sorted from blood. Read against the paper, the sample's cell subset or site label means: CD45RA+CCR7+. The rearrangement joined TRBV18 to TRBJ1-5; the D gene cannot be named for sure. The sequence came from a man between 18 and 29 years old in good health. The base sequence is TGTGCCAGCTCACCTTGGGGCAATCAGCCCCAGCATTTT. Translated, this is CASSPWGNQPQHF. The reference TRBV18 and TRBJ1-5 proteins fill in what lies around the CDR3, so the full variable domain reads NAGVMQNPRHLVRRRGQEARLRCSPMKGHSHVYWYRQLPEEGLKFMVYLQKENIIDESGMPKERFSAEFPKEGPSILRIQQVVRGDSAAYFCASSPWGNQPQHFGDGTRLSIL.